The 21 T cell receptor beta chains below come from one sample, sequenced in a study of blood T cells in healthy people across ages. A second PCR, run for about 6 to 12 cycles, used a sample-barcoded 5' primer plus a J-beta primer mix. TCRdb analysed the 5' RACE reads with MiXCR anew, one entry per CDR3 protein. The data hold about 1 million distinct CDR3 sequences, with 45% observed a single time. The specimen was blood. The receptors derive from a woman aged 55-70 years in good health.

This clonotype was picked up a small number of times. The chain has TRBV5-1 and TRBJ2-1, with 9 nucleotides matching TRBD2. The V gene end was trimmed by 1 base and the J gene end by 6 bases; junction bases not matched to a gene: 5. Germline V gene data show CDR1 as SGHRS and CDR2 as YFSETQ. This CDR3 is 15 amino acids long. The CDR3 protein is CASSLSAGGINEQFF. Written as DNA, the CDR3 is TGCGCCAGCAGCTTGTCAGCGGGAGGAATCAATGAGCAGTTCTTC.

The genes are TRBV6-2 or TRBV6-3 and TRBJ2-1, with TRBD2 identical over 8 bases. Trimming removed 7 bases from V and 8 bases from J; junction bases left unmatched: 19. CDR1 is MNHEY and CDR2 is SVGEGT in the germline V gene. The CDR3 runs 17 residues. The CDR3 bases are TGTGCCAGCAAGGGGTTGGGAGCGGGAGCACTGGACGATGAGCAGTTCTTC. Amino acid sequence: CASKGLGAGALDDEQFF.

This CDR3 is CASRRNREVNQPQHF. The CDR3 DNA follows: TGTGCCAGCAGACGTAACAGGGAGGTGAATCAGCCCCAGCATTTT. The V gene is TRBV6-5, the J gene TRBJ1-5, with D possibly TRBD1 on 6 matching bases. Germline V CDR1 and CDR2: MNHEY, SVGAGI. This CDR3 has 15 residues. Trimming took off 6 bases at V and 4 bases at J, with 16 bases between the two ends.

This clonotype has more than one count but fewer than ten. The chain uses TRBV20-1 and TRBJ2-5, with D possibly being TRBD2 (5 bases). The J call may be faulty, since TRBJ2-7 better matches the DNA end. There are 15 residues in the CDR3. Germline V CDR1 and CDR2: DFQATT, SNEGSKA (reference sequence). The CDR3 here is CSARAGSGLGLEQYF. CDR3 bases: TGCAGTGCTCGGGCCGGTTCAGGACTGGGCCTCGAGCAGTACTTC.

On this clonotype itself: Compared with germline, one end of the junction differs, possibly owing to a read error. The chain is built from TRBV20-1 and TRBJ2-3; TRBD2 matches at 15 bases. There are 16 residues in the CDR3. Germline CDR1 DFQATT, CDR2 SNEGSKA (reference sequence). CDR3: CSALRTSGRVTDTQYF. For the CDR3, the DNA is TGTAGTGCCCTCAGGACTAGCGGGAGGGTCACAGATACGCAGTATTTT.

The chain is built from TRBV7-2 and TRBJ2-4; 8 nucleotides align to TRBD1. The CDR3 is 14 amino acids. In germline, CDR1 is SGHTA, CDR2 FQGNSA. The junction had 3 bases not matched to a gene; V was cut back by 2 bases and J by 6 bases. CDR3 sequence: CASSLPGTGNIQYF. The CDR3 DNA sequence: TGTGCCAGCAGCTTACCCGGGACAGGAAACATTCAGTACTTC.

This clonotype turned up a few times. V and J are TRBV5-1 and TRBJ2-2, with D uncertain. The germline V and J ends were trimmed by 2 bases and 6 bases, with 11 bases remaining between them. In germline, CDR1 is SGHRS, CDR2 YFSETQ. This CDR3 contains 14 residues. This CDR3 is CASSFQAGPGELFF. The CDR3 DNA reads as TGCGCCAGCAGCTTTCAAGCCGGGCCCGGGGAGCTGTTTTTT.

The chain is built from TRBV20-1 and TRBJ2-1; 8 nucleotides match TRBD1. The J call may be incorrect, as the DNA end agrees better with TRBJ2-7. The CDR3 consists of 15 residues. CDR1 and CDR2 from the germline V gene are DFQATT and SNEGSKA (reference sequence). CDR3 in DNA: TGCAGTGCTTCCCGGACAGGGAGCCCTCCCTACGAGCAGTACTTC. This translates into CSASRTGSPPYEQYF.

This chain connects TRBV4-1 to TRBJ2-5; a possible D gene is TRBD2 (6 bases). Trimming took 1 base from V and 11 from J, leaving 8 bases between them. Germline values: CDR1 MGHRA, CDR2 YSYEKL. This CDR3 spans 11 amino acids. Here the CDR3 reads CASSQVGGQYF. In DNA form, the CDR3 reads TGCGCCAGCAGCCAAGTTGGGGGGCAGTACTTC.

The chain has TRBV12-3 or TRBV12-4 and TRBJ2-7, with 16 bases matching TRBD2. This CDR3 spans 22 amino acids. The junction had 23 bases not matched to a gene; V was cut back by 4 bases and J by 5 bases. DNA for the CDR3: TGTGCCAGCAGTTGGGTAGACGAGAATTTCCCGGGACTAGCGGGAGGGCCCCACGAGCAGTACTTC. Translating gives CASSWVDENFPGLAGGPHEQYF.

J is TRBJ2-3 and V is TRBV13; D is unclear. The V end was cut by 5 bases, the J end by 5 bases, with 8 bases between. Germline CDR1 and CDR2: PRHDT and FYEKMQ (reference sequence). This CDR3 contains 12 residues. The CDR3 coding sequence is TGTGCCAGCAGCCCCTGGGAAGATACGCAGTATTTT. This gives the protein CASSPWEDTQYF.

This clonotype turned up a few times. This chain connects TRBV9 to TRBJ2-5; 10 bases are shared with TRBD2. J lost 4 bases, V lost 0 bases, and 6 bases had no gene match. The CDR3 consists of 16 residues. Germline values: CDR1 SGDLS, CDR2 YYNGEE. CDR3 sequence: CASSVVAAGGRETQYF. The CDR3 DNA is TGTGCCAGCAGCGTAGTTGCAGCGGGAGGGCGAGAGACCCAGTACTTC. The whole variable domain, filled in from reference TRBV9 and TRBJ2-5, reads DSGVTQTPKHLITATGQRVTLRCSPRSGDLSVYWYQQSLDQGLQFLIQYYNGEERAKGNILERFSAQQFPDLHSELNLSSLELGDSALYFCASSVVAAGGRETQYFGPGTRLLVL.

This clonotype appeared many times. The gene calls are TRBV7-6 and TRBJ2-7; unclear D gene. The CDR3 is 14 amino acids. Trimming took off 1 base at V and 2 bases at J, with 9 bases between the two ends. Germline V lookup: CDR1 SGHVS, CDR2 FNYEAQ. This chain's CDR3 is CASSLGDGPYEQYF. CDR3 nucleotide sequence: TGTGCCAGCAGCTTAGGTGACGGACCCTACGAGCAGTACTTC.

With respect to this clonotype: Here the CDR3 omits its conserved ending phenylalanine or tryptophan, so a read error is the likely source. The CDR3 region is CASIRASGTLITYEQYL. Here the CDR3 DNA reads TGTGCCAGCATCAGGGCTAGCGGGACCCTTATTACCTACGAGCAGTACCTC. The chain is built from TRBV6-1 and TRBJ2-7, with 9 bases lining up with TRBD2. CDR1 and CDR2 from the germline V gene are MNHNS and SASEGT. The CDR3 spans 17 residues. With 7 bases clipped from V and 2 bases from J, the junction kept 15 bases outside the gene matches.

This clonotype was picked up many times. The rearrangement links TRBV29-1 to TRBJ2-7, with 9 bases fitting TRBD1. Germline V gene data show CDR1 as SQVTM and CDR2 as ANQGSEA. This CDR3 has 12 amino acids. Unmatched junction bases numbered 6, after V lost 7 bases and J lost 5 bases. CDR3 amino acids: CSGGTGFNEQYF. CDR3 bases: TGCAGCGGGGGGACAGGGTTCAACGAGCAGTACTTC.

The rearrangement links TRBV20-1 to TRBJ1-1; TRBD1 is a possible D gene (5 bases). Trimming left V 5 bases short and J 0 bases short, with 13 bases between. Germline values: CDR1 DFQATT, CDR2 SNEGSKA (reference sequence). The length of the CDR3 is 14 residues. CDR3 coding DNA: TGCAGTGCTGCTTTAGGGACGGTGAACACTGAAGCTTTCTTT. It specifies CSAALGTVNTEAFF.

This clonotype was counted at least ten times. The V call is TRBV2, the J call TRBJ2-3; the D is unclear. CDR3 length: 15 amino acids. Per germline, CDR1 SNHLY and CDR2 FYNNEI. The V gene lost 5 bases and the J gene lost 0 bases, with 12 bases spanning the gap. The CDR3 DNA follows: TGTGCCAGCAGTTTCGGCACTTCTAGCACAGATACGCAGTATTTT. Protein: CASSFGTSSTDTQYF.

CDR3 sequence: CASSWESTDTQYF. The CDR3 DNA is TGTGCCAGCAGTTGGGAGAGCACAGATACGCAGTATTTT. The V and J genes are TRBV6-1 and TRBJ2-3; possible D gene TRBD2, 5 bases. The germline gives CDR1 MNHNS, CDR2 SASEGT. The CDR3 has 13 residues. Trimming took off 5 bases at V and 0 bases at J, with 6 bases between the two ends.

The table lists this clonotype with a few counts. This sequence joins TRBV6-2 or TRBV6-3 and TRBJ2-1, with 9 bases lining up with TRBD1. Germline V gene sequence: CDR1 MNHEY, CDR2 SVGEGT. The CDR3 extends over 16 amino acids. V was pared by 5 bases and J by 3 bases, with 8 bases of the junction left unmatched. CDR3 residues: CASSPVQGAGYNEQFF. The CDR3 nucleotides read TGTGCCAGCAGTCCTGTACAGGGGGCGGGCTACAATGAGCAGTTCTTC.

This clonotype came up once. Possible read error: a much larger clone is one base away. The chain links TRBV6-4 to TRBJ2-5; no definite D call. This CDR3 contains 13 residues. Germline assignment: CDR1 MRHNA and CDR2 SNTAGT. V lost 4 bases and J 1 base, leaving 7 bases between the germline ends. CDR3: CASSGNSQETQYF. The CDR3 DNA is TGTGCCAGCAGTGGGAACAGCCAAGAGACCCAGTACTTC.

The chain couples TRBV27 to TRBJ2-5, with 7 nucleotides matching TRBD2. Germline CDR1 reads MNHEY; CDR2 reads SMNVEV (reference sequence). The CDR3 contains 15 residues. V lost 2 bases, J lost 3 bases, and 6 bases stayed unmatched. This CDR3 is CASSLVRGEEETQYF. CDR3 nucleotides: TGTGCCAGCAGTTTAGTCCGGGGGGAGGAAGAGACCCAGTACTTC.